The 15 T cell receptor beta chains presented below share a single source sample, sequenced in a study of T-cell memory formation after mild COVID-19. TCRdb re-called the 5' RACE reads through MiXCR, storing one row per CDR3 protein. The data hold hundreds of thousands of distinct CDR3 sequences, with more than 15% observed a single time. The specimen was PBMCs or a T cell subset sorted from them (not recorded which). These receptor sequences come from a man aged 18 to 29 who had mild COVID-19 (a few samples of this study predate the infection). Cell type and time point are not known.

This clonotype was seen more than once but under ten times. V and J are TRBV3-1 and TRBJ2-2, with D maybe TRBD1 (6 bases). Germline CDR1 reads LGHDT; CDR2 reads YNNKEL (reference sequence). The length of the CDR3 is 15 residues. Trimming shortened V by 5 bases and J by 2 bases, and 12 bases separated the two germline ends. The CDR3 DNA sequence: TGTGCCAGCAGCTATGTCAGGGGAAACACCGGGGAGCTGTTTTTT. This encodes CASSYVRGNTGELFF. Looking up the rest from reference TRBV3-1 and TRBJ2-2 gives the full variable domain: DTAVSQTPKYLVTQMGNDKSIKCEQNLGHDTMYWYKQDSKKFLKIMFSYNNKELIINETVPNRFSPKSPDKAHLNLHINSLELGDSAVYFCASSYVRGNTGELFFGEGSRLTVL.

Only a few counts were recorded for this clonotype. The V gene is TRBV6-5, the J gene TRBJ2-5; D may be TRBD1 (5 bases). The CDR3 contains 16 residues. CDR1 MNHEY and CDR2 SVGAGI come from the germline V gene. Between the trimmed V and J ends, which lost 0 bases and 1 base, there was a span of 12 bases. The CDR3 spells CASSYSGSGIQETQYF. The CDR3 DNA reads TGTGCCAGCAGTTACTCAGGGTCAGGGATCCAAGAGACCCAGTACTTC.

The chain carries TRBV7-2 and TRBJ1-1, with no clear D. CDR3 size: 14 residues. V gave up 5 bases and J gave up 9 bases, with 19 bases separating them. Germline V gives CDR1 SGHTA, CDR2 FQGNSA. DNA for the CDR3: TGTGCCAGCAGCCCCGGCCCGCGGGCCCCTAAAGCTTTCTTT. Protein product: CASSPGPRAPKAFF. Full variable domain (missing parts from reference TRBV7-2 and TRBJ1-1): GAGVSQSPSNKVTEKGKDVELRCDPISGHTALYWYRQSLGQGLEFLIYFQGNSAPDKSGLPSDRFSAERTGGSVSTLTIQRTQQEDSAVYLCASSPGPRAPKAFFGQGTRLTVV.

This clonotype was counted between two and nine times. This chain uses TRBV10-3 with TRBJ2-7, with D possibly matching TRBD2 (5 bases). The CDR3 sequence is 15 residues long. V was cut by 0 bases and J by 2 bases, with 11 bases left in between. The germline gives CDR1 ENHRY, CDR2 SYGVKD. The CDR3 coding sequence is TGTGCCATCAGTGAGTCTGTGGACGGGACCTACGAGCAGTACTTC. It yields the protein CAISESVDGTYEQYF.

A few counts support this clonotype. The V and J genes are TRBV7-2 and TRBJ1-2, with D tentatively TRBD1 (5 bases). Trimming took off 4 bases at V and 8 bases at J, with 17 bases between the two ends. CDR1 SGHTA and CDR2 FQGNSA come from the germline V gene. This CDR3 has 14 amino acids. This CDR3 reads CASSSQPQGGGYTF. CDR3 DNA sequence: TGTGCCAGCAGCTCCCAACCTCAGGGAGGCGGCTACACCTTC.

This clonotype was detected many times. This rearrangement joins TRBV7-9 to TRBJ2-3; D may correspond to TRBD1 or TRBD2 (5 bases each). CDR1 is SEHNR and CDR2 is FQNEAQ in the germline V gene (reference sequence). The CDR3 spans 15 residues. Trimming left V 5 bases short and J 5 bases short, with 17 bases between. The DNA for the CDR3 is TGTGCCAGCAGCCCGTACGGGGCCTACGTAGATACGCAGTATTTT. Protein product: CASSPYGAYVDTQYF. Filled out from reference TRBV7-9 and TRBJ2-3, the complete variable domain reads DTGVSQNPRHKITKRGQNVTFRCDPISEHNRLYWYRQTLGQGPEFLTYFQNEAQLEKSRLLSDRFSAERPKGSFSTLEIQRTEQGDSAMYLCASSPYGAYVDTQYFGPGTRLTVL.

The chain carries TRBV12-3 or TRBV12-4 and TRBJ2-2; 10 bases map to TRBD2. The junction had 6 bases not matched to a gene; V was cut back by 6 bases and J by 5 bases. This CDR3 has 15 amino acids. CDR3 amino acids: CASRRTSGETGELFF. CDR3 in DNA: TGTGCCAGCAGAAGAACTAGCGGGGAAACCGGGGAGCTGTTTTTT.

The gene calls are TRBV5-5 and TRBJ1-6; the D is unclear. The V gene lost 0 bases and the J gene lost 14 bases, with 15 bases spanning the gap. The CDR3 is 14 amino acids. The germline gives CDR1 SGHKS, CDR2 YYEKEE (reference sequence). The CDR3 loop reads CASSLGQPMRSLHF. In DNA form, the CDR3 reads TGTGCCAGCAGCTTGGGTCAGCCCATGCGGTCCCTCCACTTT. The complete variable domain, with remaining parts taken from reference TRBV5-5 and TRBJ1-6, reads DAGVTQSPTHLIKTRGQQVTLRCSPISGHKSVSWYQQVLGQGPQFIFQYYEKEERGRGNFPDRFSARQFPNYSSELNVNALLLGDSALYLCASSLGQPMRSLHFGNGTRLTVT.

This rearrangement joins TRBV7-2 to TRBJ2-3; TRBD2 is a possible D gene (7 bases). Germline values: CDR1 SGHTA, CDR2 FQGNSA. The CDR3 extends over 15 amino acids. Deletions cut 4 bases from V and 5 bases from J, with 16 bases between. The CDR3 DNA is TGTGCCAGCAGCTCGGTGGGGGGGGCAGTAGATACGCAGTATTTT. The encoded protein is CASSSVGGAVDTQYF.

The sample holds a few counts of this clonotype. This sequence joins TRBV5-1 and TRBJ2-5, with D perhaps matching TRBD1 (6 bases). CDR1 is SGHRS, CDR2 YFSETQ, per germline. The CDR3 contains 14 residues. Trimming took 4 bases from V and 1 from J, leaving 11 bases between them. The CDR3 bases are TGCGCCAGCAGCGCCCAGGGGTCCCAAGAGACCCAGTACTTC. This sequence encodes CASSAQGSQETQYF.

This clonotype was counted only a few times. The rearrangement links TRBV28 to TRBJ2-2, with TRBD2 identical over 10 bases. Germline-derived CDR1 and CDR2 are MDHEN and SYDVKM. The CDR3 loop spans 16 amino acids. With 5 bases clipped from V and 2 bases from J, the junction kept 5 bases outside the gene matches. This CDR3 reads CASSLAGATNTGELFF. CDR3 in DNA: TGTGCCAGCAGTCTAGCGGGGGCAACTAACACCGGGGAGCTGTTTTTT.

V gene TRBV6-2 or TRBV6-3 combines with J gene TRBJ1-5, with 11 positions matching TRBD1. V shed 5 bases, J shed 6 bases, and the junction held 9 bases outside the gene matches. Germline lookup yields CDR1 MNHEY and CDR2 SVGEGT. CDR3 length: 16 residues. The CDR3 sequence is CASSPPGQGVTQPQHF. The DNA for the CDR3 is TGTGCCAGCAGTCCCCCGGGACAGGGGGTAACTCAGCCCCAGCATTTT.

Notes on this clonotype: A much larger clone differs by one base, so this may be a read error. The J gene is TRBJ2-3, the V gene TRBV7-3; the D gene is possibly TRBD1 (6 bases). V was trimmed by 4 bases and J by 2 bases, leaving 10 bases between them. The germline gives CDR1 SGHTA, CDR2 FQGTGA. The CDR3 contains 14 residues. The CDR3 DNA is TGTGCCAGCAGCTCAGGACAGTACACAGATACGCAGTATTTT. Translation: CASSSGQYTDTQYF.

V usage is TRBV28 and J usage is TRBJ2-1, with D unresolved. Germline V gives CDR1 MDHEN, CDR2 SYDVKM. V lost 7 bases and J 8 bases, leaving 9 bases between the germline ends. The CDR3 consists of 11 residues. The CDR3 sequence is CASNNRDEQFF. CDR3 coding DNA: TGTGCCAGCAACAATCGGGATGAGCAGTTCTTC.

The V gene is TRBV20-1, the J gene TRBJ2-5; 7 bases fit TRBD1. The germline V gene encodes CDR1 DFQATT and CDR2 SNEGSKA (reference sequence). With 1 base clipped from V and 2 bases from J, the junction kept 4 bases outside the gene matches. The CDR3 consists of 14 residues. The CDR3 sequence is CSARAGTVQETQYF. The DNA for the CDR3 is TGCAGTGCTAGAGCAGGGACAGTTCAAGAGACCCAGTACTTC.